One sample yielded the 30 T cell receptor beta chains listed below, sequenced in a study of T cells in Graves' hyperthyroidism and ophthalmopathy. TCR beta CDR3 regions were amplified from RNA transcripts. The HTBI primer set drove a first-round RT-PCR of the TCR CDR3. Each CDR3 protein is one row after TCRdb ran MiXCR on the multiplex PCR reads. The table includes roughly 290,000 distinct CDR3 sequences, around 15% detected once. Sequenced input: blood. Receptors originate from a woman aged 60-75 years with Graves' ophthalmopathy.

The CDR3 bases are TGTGCCAGCAGCTTAGGGGACAGACTTTACACTGAAGCTTTCTTT. This encodes CASSLGDRLYTEAFF. V gene TRBV5-4 combines with J gene TRBJ1-1; 7 bases map to TRBD1. The CDR3 consists of 15 residues. Germline CDR1 reads SGHNT; CDR2 reads YYREEE (reference sequence). V lost 2 bases to trimming and J lost 3 bases; unmatched junction nucleotides: 7.

Details on this clonotype: Being one base from a much bigger clone, this may be a read error. This chain joins TRBV20-1 and TRBJ1-2; perhaps TRBD1 as D (6 bases). V lost 5 bases and J lost 0, with 16 bases in between. CDR3 length: 15 residues. The V gene's germline CDR1 is DFQATT and CDR2 SNEGSKA (reference sequence). CDR3 in DNA: TGCAGTGCTCCATTGACAGGAGTCCCTAACTATGGCTACACCTTC. It encodes CSAPLTGVPNYGYTF.

This clonotype has a handful of counts. The V and J genes are TRBV29-1 and TRBJ2-2; 9 bases line up with TRBD2. Germline V gives CDR1 SQVTM, CDR2 ANQGSEA. V dropped 7 bases and J dropped 6; count of bases not matched to a gene: 3. This CDR3 is 12 amino acids long. The DNA of the CDR3 is TGCAGCGCTGGGACTAGCTCCGGGGAGCTGTTTTTT. Residues: CSAGTSSGELFF.

This clonotype was found once. A read error may be the cause here, since a much bigger clone is one base away. The rearrangement uses TRBV4-3 and TRBJ1-2, with D hard to call. This CDR3 is 15 amino acids long. Germline values: CDR1 LGHNA, CDR2 YSLEER. The CDR3 is CTSSQDLGGNYGYTF. The CDR3 bases are TGCACCAGCAGCCAAGATTTGGGCGGAAACTATGGCTACACCTTC.

This clonotype turned up a few times. The chain couples TRBV5-1 to TRBJ1-2; no reliable D call. CDR3 length: 13 residues. V lost 0 bases to trimming and J lost 4 bases, with 7 bases between them. Germline V lookup: CDR1 SGHRS, CDR2 YFSETQ. The CDR3 DNA is TGCGCCAGCAGCTTGGAAAGAGCCTATGGCTACACCTTC. Amino acids: CASSLERAYGYTF. Looking up the rest from reference TRBV5-1 and TRBJ1-2 gives the full variable domain: KAGVTQTPRYLIKTRGQQVTLSCSPISGHRSVSWYQQTPGQGLQFLFEYFSETQRNKGNFPGRFSGRQFSNSRSEMNVSTLELGDSALYLCASSLERAYGYTFGSGTRLTVV.

Ten or more counts support this clonotype. This rearrangement joins TRBV7-2 to TRBJ2-2, with D hard to call. V dropped 6 bases and J dropped 7 bases, with 6 bases sitting between them. Germline CDR1 reads SGHTA; CDR2 reads FQGNSA. The CDR3 covers 11 residues. The CDR3 DNA is TGTGCCAGCAGGGCCAACGGGGAGCTGTTTTTT. Protein: CASRANGELFF.

The table lists this clonotype with many counts. The chain combines TRBV9 with TRBJ2-2; 10 positions match TRBD1. This CDR3 spans 16 amino acids. With 0 bases clipped from V and 4 bases from J, the junction kept 3 bases outside the gene matches. CDR1 is SGDLS and CDR2 is YYNGEE in the germline V gene. CDR3 sequence: CASSVGDRGGTGELFF. In DNA, the CDR3 is TGTGCCAGCAGCGTAGGGGACAGGGGCGGCACCGGGGAGCTGTTTTTT.

The V call is TRBV20-1, the J call TRBJ2-7; 11 nucleotides match TRBD2. Germline-derived CDR1 and CDR2 are DFQATT and SNEGSKA (reference sequence). This CDR3 has 16 amino acids. The trim removed 0 bases at V and 5 bases at J, leaving 9 bases unmatched. The CDR3 reads CSARDPLAGGGDEQYF. The CDR3 DNA follows: TGCAGTGCTAGAGATCCTCTAGCGGGAGGCGGAGACGAGCAGTACTTC.

This clonotype has ten or more counts. The rearrangement links TRBV7-9 to TRBJ2-5, with TRBD1 as a possible D gene (6 bases). The CDR3 is made up of 14 amino acids. The ends were cut back, 8 bases at V and 4 bases at J, with 17 bases in the middle. Germline lookup yields CDR1 SEHNR and CDR2 FQNEAQ (reference sequence). CDR3 loop: CASSAQGRGETQYF. As DNA, the CDR3 is TGTGCCAGCTCCGCACAGGGTCGAGGAGAGACCCAGTACTTC.

This clonotype was detected a few times. This chain uses TRBV7-2 with TRBJ2-5, with 11 bases that match TRBD2. The CDR3 contains 17 residues. Trimming at V came to 4 bases and at J to 5 bases, leaving 12 bases not matched to a gene. CDR1 and CDR2 from the germline V gene are SGHTA and FQGNSA. CDR3 sequence reads: CASSYRSGLAVVETQYF. The CDR3 DNA follows: TGTGCCAGCAGCTACCGCTCGGGACTAGCGGTTGTGGAGACCCAGTACTTC. The complete variable domain, with remaining parts taken from reference TRBV7-2 and TRBJ2-5, reads GAGVSQSPSNKVTEKGKDVELRCDPISGHTALYWYRQSLGQGLEFLIYFQGNSAPDKSGLPSDRFSAERTGGSVSTLTIQRTQQEDSAVYLCASSYRSGLAVVETQYFGPGTRLLVL.

This clonotype was observed at least ten times. V and J are TRBV6-1 and TRBJ2-1, with D tentatively TRBD1 (5 bases). CDR3 length: 13 residues. The V gene's germline CDR1 is MNHNS and CDR2 SASEGT. V was cut by 11 bases and J by 2 bases, with 13 bases left in between. CDR3 sequence reads: CAAQQVPYNEQFF. As DNA, the CDR3 is TGTGCCGCCCAACAGGTACCCTACAATGAGCAGTTCTTC.

In its sample, this clonotype was seen many times. The rearrangement uses TRBV5-1 and TRBJ2-7; D unresolved. CDR3 size: 13 residues. V was pared by 0 bases and J by 6 bases, with 10 bases between. Germline V gene lookup returns CDR1 SGHRS and CDR2 YFSETQ. CDR3 nucleotides: TGCGCCAGCAGCTTGGGATTTACGGGCGAGCAGTACTTC. Protein product: CASSLGFTGEQYF.

Only a few counts were recorded for this clonotype. The chain is built from TRBV10-3 and TRBJ2-7; D not certain. V was trimmed by 9 bases and J by 3 bases, leaving 15 bases between them. CDR1 and CDR2 (germline): ENHRY, SYGVKD. The CDR3 length is 13 residues. The CDR3 spells CAIGTNSFYEQYF. CDR3 coding DNA: TGTGCCATTGGAACAAACAGTTTCTACGAGCAGTACTTC.

This clonotype has ten or more counts. J is TRBJ2-2 and V is TRBV7-2, with 7 bases aligning to TRBD2. Germline CDR1 SGHTA, CDR2 FQGNSA. This CDR3 region has 15 residues. Trimming at V came to 5 bases and at J to 6 bases, leaving 9 bases not matched to a gene. In nucleotides, the CDR3 is TGTGCCAGCAGCGAAGCCGGGACTACCCCCGGGGAGCTGTTTTTT. It translates to CASSEAGTTPGELFF.

This clonotype showed up many times. The CDR3 nucleotides are TGCGCCAGCAGCCAGGACCTCTTTCGACAGGCGGACTATGGCTACACCTTC. The encoded protein is CASSQDLFRQADYGYTF. This sequence joins TRBV4-3 and TRBJ1-2; D perhaps matches TRBD1 (6 bases). The germline gives CDR1 LGHNA, CDR2 YSLEER. V lost 3 bases and J 3 bases, leaving 20 bases between the germline ends. The CDR3 loop spans 17 amino acids.

Many counts were recorded for this clonotype. V and J are TRBV12-3 or TRBV12-4 and TRBJ2-2; D remains unclear. The CDR3 loop spans 12 amino acids. The V gene lost 2 bases and the J gene lost 9 bases, with 7 bases spanning the gap. DNA for the CDR3: TGTGCCAGCAGTTTAAACAGCTGGGAGCTGTTTTTT. Its protein is CASSLNSWELFF.

A note on this clonotype: Just one base apart from a much larger clone, this may be a read error. CDR3 DNA: TGTGCCAACAGTTACTCGTCCACGGGTACCTACAATGAGCAGTTCTTC. Protein product: CANSYSSTGTYNEQFF. V and J are TRBV6-2 or TRBV6-3 and TRBJ2-1; D remains ambiguous. The germline V gene encodes CDR1 MNHEY and CDR2 SVGEGT. The CDR3 covers 16 residues.

This clonotype was seen repeatedly, ten times or more. The chain joins TRBV10-3 to TRBJ2-7; weak D call: TRBD2 (6 bases). V lost 8 bases and J 4 bases, leaving 12 bases between the germline ends. In germline, CDR1 is ENHRY, CDR2 SYGVKD. This CDR3 comprises 12 residues. The CDR3 region is CAIGPGAYEQYF. In DNA, the CDR3 is TGTGCCATCGGACCGGGAGCGTACGAGCAGTACTTC.

This clonotype was counted at least ten times. This chain links TRBV6-1 with TRBJ1-6; 8 bases match TRBD1. CDR1 MNHNS and CDR2 SASEGT come from the germline V gene. The CDR3 consists of 13 residues. The trim removed 6 bases at V and 10 bases at J, leaving 5 bases unmatched. The CDR3: CASSPDRASPLHF. The CDR3 coding sequence is TGTGCCAGCAGCCCGGACAGGGCATCACCCCTCCACTTT.

This clonotype was observed at least ten times. The gene calls are TRBV4-3 and TRBJ2-1; 7 bases are shared with TRBD1. After removal of 2 bases from V and 7 bases from J, the junction contained 17 bases not matched to a gene. The CDR3 runs 18 residues. Germline assignment: CDR1 LGHNA and CDR2 YSLEER. The CDR3 DNA reads as TGCGCCAGCAGCCAACCTAAGGGGGCCCGGACCCGGTATAATGAGCAGTTCTTC. As protein: CASSQPKGARTRYNEQFF.

The chain employs TRBV6-2 or TRBV6-3 and TRBJ2-3; D not certain. Germline V gives CDR1 MNHEY, CDR2 SVGEGT. The CDR3 loop spans 18 amino acids. V lost 8 bases and J lost 0, with 24 bases in between. The CDR3 coding sequence is TGTGCCAGCTCACCTCTCGCGCTTAATCTTCTTAGCACAGATACGCAGTATTTT. Translating it yields CASSPLALNLLSTDTQYF.

The chain carries TRBV19 and TRBJ1-2, with TRBD1 matching over 7 bases. The CDR3 consists of 14 residues. Losses at the gene ends were 3 bases for V and 6 bases for J; bases not matched to a gene: 7. Germline assignment: CDR1 LNHDA and CDR2 SQIVND (reference sequence). For the CDR3, the DNA is TGTGCCAGTAGTATGAGACAGGGACTAGATGGCTACACCTTC. Translating it yields CASSMRQGLDGYTF. The variable domain in full, with the rest retrieved from reference TRBV19 and TRBJ1-2, is DGGITQSPKYLFRKEGQNVTLSCEQNLNHDAMYWYRQDPGQGLRLIYYSQIVNDFQKGDIAEGYSVSREKKESFPLTVTSAQKNPTAFYLCASSMRQGLDGYTFGSGTRLTVV.

This clonotype was recorded many times. The chain joins TRBV6-1 to TRBJ2-2; no firm D call. Trimming cost V 2 bases and J 5 bases, with 9 bases left between them. This CDR3 has 14 amino acids. From germline, CDR1 is MNHNS and CDR2 SASEGT. For the CDR3, the DNA is TGTGCCAGCAGTGAATCTGCTAGGACCGGGGAGCTGTTTTTT. This codes for CASSESARTGELFF.

The DNA of the CDR3 is TGTGCCAGCAGTTCCCAGGGGCTGATCACCGGGGAGCTGTTTTTT. Protein: CASSSQGLITGELFF. This rearrangement joins TRBV27 to TRBJ2-2, with D perhaps TRBD1 (6 bases). V was pared by 4 bases and J by 4 bases, with 13 bases between. The germline CDR1 and CDR2 sequences are MNHEY and SMNVEV (reference sequence). The CDR3 extends over 15 amino acids.

This clonotype appeared many times. The chain combines TRBV13 with TRBJ2-5, with 10 nucleotides matching TRBD2. The CDR3 covers 16 residues. J lost 6 bases, V lost 5 bases, and 12 bases had no gene match. The germline V gene encodes CDR1 PRHDT and CDR2 FYEKMQ (reference sequence). The DNA for the CDR3 is TGTGCCAGCAGCCCCTCAAGCGGGAGGGCCGGGAAGACCCAGTACTTC. It encodes CASSPSSGRAGKTQYF.

This clonotype has a count of ten or more. V usage is TRBV11-2 and J usage is TRBJ2-3, with 7 bases identical to TRBD2. Trimming cost V 5 bases and J 0 bases; bases outside gene matches: 2. CDR3 length: 14 amino acids. Germline V CDR1 and CDR2: SGHAT, FQNNGV. The CDR3 is CASSRAGSTDTQYF. In DNA form, the CDR3 reads TGTGCCAGCAGCCGAGCGGGGAGCACAGATACGCAGTATTTT.

In its sample, this clonotype was seen many times. V usage is TRBV15 and J usage is TRBJ2-1; D remains unclear. In germline, CDR1 is LNHNV, CDR2 YYDKDF (reference sequence). V lost 0 bases and J lost 5, with 8 bases in between. The CDR3 is 14 amino acids. In DNA form, the CDR3 reads TGTGCCACCAGCAGAGATTTACGCGACAATGAGCAGTTCTTC. The encoded protein is CATSRDLRDNEQFF.

This clonotype was observed many times. The gene calls are TRBV5-1 and TRBJ2-2; 8 bases fit TRBD1. J gave up 2 bases and V 4 bases, and 7 bases lay outside the gene matches. This CDR3 comprises 16 residues. CDR1 SGHRS and CDR2 YFSETQ come from the germline V gene. The DNA for the CDR3 is TGCGCCAGCAGCGATCCCGGGACAGGAAACACCGGGGAGCTGTTTTTT. The encoded protein is CASSDPGTGNTGELFF.

This sequence joins TRBV28 and TRBJ1-3, with a weak D call TRBD1 (6 bases). This CDR3 is 14 amino acids long. Trimming took off 5 bases at V and 4 bases at J, with 12 bases between the two ends. From germline, CDR1 is MDHEN and CDR2 SYDVKM. The CDR3 here is CASSTTGLGNTIYF. The CDR3 DNA is TGTGCCAGCAGTACCACAGGGTTAGGAAACACCATATATTTT.

This clonotype was seen ten or more times. V usage is TRBV5-1 and J usage is TRBJ1-5; TRBD1 matches 10 bases. With V trimmed by 3 bases and J by 3 bases, 6 bases remained unmatched. The germline gives CDR1 SGHRS, CDR2 YFSETQ. The CDR3 loop spans 16 amino acids. The CDR3 coding sequence is TGCGCCAGCAGCTACGGCGACAGGGGGCCCAATCAGCCCCAGCATTTT. Translated: CASSYGDRGPNQPQHF.